The 17 T cell receptor beta chains in this list originate from one sample, sequenced in a study of blood T cell repertoires in COVID-19. Clones were read by immunoSEQ multiplex PCR, and TCRdb kept only the in-frame ones, dropping some. The sample has about 180,000 clones, about nine tenths seen once. Input material: peripheral blood. The receptors derive from a woman in her forties or fifties with acute or convalescent COVID-19.

Written as DNA, the CDR3 is TGTGCCAGCAAGGAATTGGGACTAGCGGGGGAGCAGTTCTTC. Translating gives CASKELGLAGEQFF. The J gene is TRBJ2-1, the V gene TRBV2; 13 bases agree with TRBD2. V lost 7 bases and J lost 10; bases outside the gene matches: 7. Germline CDR1 reads SNHLY; CDR2 reads FYNNEI. The CDR3 totals 14 residues.

The chain carries TRBV3-1 (or the pseudogene TRBV3-2) and TRBJ1-1; maybe TRBD1 (6 bases). The CDR3 length is 15 residues. The ends were cut back, 5 bases at V and 3 bases at J, with 16 bases in the middle. Germline CDR1 reads LGHDT; CDR2 reads YNNKEL (reference sequence). The CDR3 loop is CASSGQHSSDTEAFF. In DNA form, the CDR3 reads TGTGCCAGCAGCGGACAGCACTCCTCGGACACTGAAGCTTTCTTT.

This clone occurred a few times. The chain joins TRBV5-1 to TRBJ1-4; tentatively, D is TRBD1 (6 bases). Germline loops: CDR1 SGHRS, CDR2 YFSETQ. The CDR3 consists of 15 residues. Between the trimmed V and J ends, which lost 3 bases and 8 bases, there was a span of 17 bases. DNA for the CDR3: TGCGCCAGCAGCTGGATCTTACAGGGAACCGAAAAACTGTTTTTT. It specifies CASSWILQGTEKLFF. Supplemented by reference TRBV5-1 and TRBJ1-4, the full variable domain reads KAGVTQTPRYLIKTRGQQVTLSCSPISGHRSVSWYQQTPGQGLQFLFEYFSETQRNKGNFPGRFSGRQFSNSRSEMNVSTLELGDSALYLCASSWILQGTEKLFFGSGTQLSVL.

This chain links TRBV5-5 with TRBJ1-5; no firm D call. This CDR3 region has 17 residues. Trimming removed 4 bases from V and 0 bases from J, with 17 bases in between. CDR1 is SGHKS and CDR2 is YYEKEE in the germline V gene (reference sequence). The chain's CDR3 is CASSQREGGFSNQPQHF. For the CDR3, the DNA is TGTGCCAGCAGCCAAAGGGAGGGAGGCTTTAGCAATCAGCCCCAGCATTTT.

The rearrangement links TRBV5-6 to TRBJ2-7; 10 bases map to TRBD2. Per germline, CDR1 SGHDT and CDR2 YYEEEE. The CDR3 spans 17 residues. The V gene end was trimmed by 4 bases and the J gene end by 7 bases; junction bases not matched to a gene: 17. Here the CDR3 DNA reads TGTGCCAGCAGCCCCCCTCCTGGTAGCGGGAGGCCTAGGGAGCAGTACTTC. Translation: CASSPPPGSGRPREQYF.

The count of this clone is one. J is TRBJ2-7 and V is TRBV15; D may be TRBD2 (5 bases). Trimming left V 0 bases short and J 4 bases short, with 13 bases between. From germline, CDR1 is LNHNV and CDR2 YYDKDF (reference sequence). CDR3 size: 15 residues. The CDR3 reads CATSRDGVAPYEQYF. The CDR3 DNA reads as TGTGCCACCAGCAGAGATGGGGTAGCGCCGTACGAGCAGTACTTC.

This clone was picked up one time. The chain has TRBV18 and TRBJ1-2; D gene unclear. V was clipped by 3 bases and J by 2 bases, with 13 bases between them. Germline V CDR1 and CDR2: KGHSH, LQKENI. This CDR3 has 15 residues. The CDR3 DNA reads TGTGCCAGCTCACCGGTAGGGAGCGGCAACTATGGCTACACCTTC. Translating it yields CASSPVGSGNYGYTF.

J is TRBJ2-7 and V is TRBV5-1; D might be TRBD1 (6 bases). Trimming cost V 5 bases and J 7 bases, with 22 bases left between them. This CDR3 is built from 15 residues. Germline loops: CDR1 SGHRS, CDR2 YFSETQ. CDR3 loop: CASRTLELGAKEQYF. CDR3 nucleotides: TGCGCCAGCAGGACCCTGGAGTTGGGGGCCAAGGAGCAGTACTTC.

The CDR3 loop reads CASSLEVGVKGTEAFF. The CDR3 DNA follows: TGTGCCAGCAGCCTGGAGGTAGGGGTTAAGGGAACTGAAGCTTTCTTT. This chain links TRBV5-4 with TRBJ1-1, with D perhaps TRBD1 (5 bases). Trimming left V 4 bases short and J 5 bases short, with 21 bases between. The CDR3 spans 16 residues. CDR1 and CDR2 (germline): SGHNT, YYREEE (reference sequence).

The genes are TRBV12-3 or TRBV12-4 and TRBJ1-2, with 7 bases aligning to TRBD1. The CDR3 loop spans 11 amino acids. J gave up 8 bases and V 5 bases, and 2 bases lay outside the gene matches. CDR3 in DNA: TGTGCCAGCAGTAAAGGGGGCGGCTACACCTTC. It encodes CASSKGGGYTF.

This clone was observed once. The rearrangement uses TRBV3-1 (or the pseudogene TRBV3-2) and TRBJ1-2; D is perhaps TRBD1 (6 bases). Germline CDR1 is LGHDT and CDR2 is YNNKEL (reference sequence). The CDR3 is 17 amino acids. The V gene lost 1 base and the J gene lost 3 bases, with 18 bases spanning the gap. The CDR3 here is CASSQGTEGLEDYGYTF. Written as DNA, the CDR3 is TGTGCCAGCAGCCAAGGGACAGAAGGGCTTGAGGACTATGGCTACACCTTC.

V is TRBV5-5 and J is TRBJ1-2; possible D gene TRBD1, 5 bases. Germline V gene data show CDR1 as SGHKS and CDR2 as YYEKEE (reference sequence). This CDR3 is 15 amino acids long. The germline V and J ends were trimmed by 1 base and 6 bases, with 16 bases remaining between them. The CDR3 bases are TGTGCCAGCAGCTTGCGCGCCAGGGCGGGGAATGGCTACACCTTC. Amino acid sequence: CASSLRARAGNGYTF.

The chain couples TRBV19 to TRBJ2-3; D is uncertain. Trimming shortened V by 4 bases and J by 3 bases, and 5 bases separated the two germline ends. The CDR3 sequence is 12 residues long. Germline V gene sequence: CDR1 LNHDA, CDR2 SQIVND (reference sequence). CDR3 nucleotide sequence: TGTGCCAGTAGTACCAGGACAGATACGCAGTATTTT. This translates into CASSTRTDTQYF.

This clone was seen once. The V gene is TRBV18, the J gene TRBJ1-4; 7 bases agree with TRBD1. After removal of 6 bases from V and 4 bases from J, the junction contained 5 bases not matched to a gene. The CDR3 covers 14 residues. Germline V lookup: CDR1 KGHSH, CDR2 LQKENI. The CDR3 loop reads CASSPGTVNEKLFF. In DNA form, the CDR3 reads TGTGCCAGCTCGCCCGGGACAGTTAATGAAAAACTGTTTTTT.

The V and J genes are TRBV11-2 and TRBJ1-6, with 8 positions matching TRBD1. Germline V gene sequence: CDR1 SGHAT, CDR2 FQNNGV. This CDR3 region has 17 residues. The trim removed 4 bases at V and 9 bases at J, leaving 14 bases unmatched. The CDR3 sequence: CASSSNPGGAWGSPLHF. The DNA for the CDR3 is TGTGCCAGCAGCTCGAATCCAGGGGGCGCATGGGGTTCACCCCTCCACTTT.

The chain combines TRBV24-1 with TRBJ2-3; 9 bases agree with TRBD2. The V gene end was trimmed by 4 bases and the J gene end by 8 bases; junction bases not matched to a gene: 9. The CDR3 extends over 15 amino acids. CDR1 and CDR2 (germline): KGHDR, SFDVKD. In DNA form, the CDR3 reads TGTGCCACCAGTGACGCTAGCGGGGCCTTTCGTACGCAGTATTTT. Translation: CATSDASGAFRTQYF.

The rearrangement links TRBV19 to TRBJ1-2; 10 bases map to TRBD1. CDR3 length: 13 amino acids. V lost 7 bases to trimming and J lost 8 bases; unmatched junction nucleotides: 7. CDR1 is LNHDA and CDR2 is SQIVND in the germline V gene (reference sequence). CDR3 bases: TGTGCCAGTACACCGGACAGGGGGGCGGGCTACACCTTC. As protein: CASTPDRGAGYTF.